Listed below are T cell receptor beta chains from one sample, sequenced in a study of a mutant IDH1 vaccine in newly diagnosed glioma. Profiling relied on immunoSEQ multiplex PCR, and the TCRdb table lists in-frame clones only, not all of them. The data hold about 22,000 clones, with 85% to 90% observed a single time. No antigens are known for them. Sequencing was performed on PBMCs, taken from a glioma patient whose treatment included an IDH1 peptide vaccine. The receptors originated from a middle-aged woman with glioma. The CDR3 runs from the conserved cysteine through the conserved F or W. D genes are given only for firm matches. Rows may omit the clone size; those that give it use once, few, many or a size class.

v_gene: TRBV4-2
abundance: .
d_gene: .
j_gene: TRBJ1-5
CDR3nt: TGTGCCAGCAGCCAAGATGGCAATCAGCCCCAGCATTTT
CDR3aa: CASSQDGNQPQHF

v_gene: TRBV4-1
abundance: .
d_gene: .
j_gene: TRBJ1-1
CDR3nt: TGCGCCAGCAGCCAAGTTGGGAAAAGGAACACTGAAGCTTTCTTT
CDR3aa: CASSQVGKRNTEAFF

v_gene: TRBV2
abundance: .
d_gene: TRBD1
j_gene: TRBJ2-1
CDR3nt: TGTGCCAGCACCACAGGGGACGAGCAGTTCTTC
CDR3aa: CASTTGDEQFF

v_gene: TRBV20-1
abundance: .
d_gene: .
j_gene: TRBJ2-2
CDR3nt: TGCAGTGCCCCTTCCCCTTCGAAGCTGTTTTTT
CDR3aa: CSAPSPSKLFF

v_gene: TRBV4-1
abundance: .
d_gene: .
j_gene: TRBJ2-4
CDR3nt: TGCGCCAGCAGCCAAGAGCCGCAAAATAACATTCAGTACTTC
CDR3aa: CASSQEPQNNIQYF

v_gene: TRBV7-9
abundance: .
d_gene: .
j_gene: TRBJ1-2
CDR3nt: TGTGCCAGCAGCTTAGGCGGTCTCTATGGCTACACCTTC
CDR3aa: CASSLGGLYGYTF

v_gene: TRBV10-3
abundance: once
d_gene: .
j_gene: TRBJ2-1
CDR3nt: TGTGCCATCAGTGATCGAAACAATGAGCAGTTCTTC
CDR3aa: CAISDRNNEQFF

v_gene: TRBV25-1
abundance: once
d_gene: .
j_gene: TRBJ2-6
CDR3nt: TGTGCCAGCAGTGCTGATCGAGGGGGGGATGGGGCCAACGTCCTGACTTTC
CDR3aa: CASSADRGGDGANVLTF

v_gene: TRBV6-5
abundance: .
d_gene: .
j_gene: TRBJ1-2
CDR3nt: TGTGCCAGCACCCCGAACAGGCTCCATGGCTACACCTTC
CDR3aa: CASTPNRLHGYTF

v_gene: TRBV15
abundance: .
d_gene: .
j_gene: TRBJ1-5
CDR3nt: TGTGCCACCAGCAGTCCCAAGGGGGGCAATCAGCCCCAGCATTTT
CDR3aa: CATSSPKGGNQPQHF